The clone carrying this T cell receptor (beta chain) was found many times. Its antigen is not known. This specimen belongs to a study of T cells in Graves' hyperthyroidism and ophthalmopathy. Study results and caveats: Stable hyperthyroidism was told apart from ophthalmopathy by a model built on 13 V-J features. The model's output predicted ophthalmopathy at a median of roughly 6.9 months prior to onset.

Disease lasting under 3 months, a NOSPECS grade of at least 4, and a Clinical Activity Score of at least 3 were features of the ophthalmopathy patients. RNA transcripts served as the template for amplifying TCR beta CDR3 regions. TCR CDR3 regions were first amplified by RT-PCR with HTBI primers. One entry per CDR3 protein results from TCRdb running MiXCR on the multiplex PCR reads. The sample shows more than 500,000 distinct CDR3 sequences, under 15% of them seen only once. The CDR3 contains 14 residues. Germline CDR1 reads MNHNS; CDR2 reads SASEGT. Trimming cost V 3 bases and J 5 bases; bases outside gene matches: 4.

The rearrangement links TRBV6-1 to TRBJ2-5, with 9 bases lining up with TRBD2. Sequencing was done on a sample of blood. This receptor was obtained from a woman between 35 and 50 years old with Graves' ophthalmopathy. As DNA, the CDR3 is TGTGCCAGCAGTGATAGCGGGAGATCGGAGACCCAGTACTTC. Translating gives CASSDSGRSETQYF.